A selection of T cell receptor beta chains follows, all from one sample in a study of cytomegalovirus exposure and HLA in healthy donors. Profiling relied on immunoSEQ multiplex PCR, and the TCRdb table lists in-frame clones only, not all of them. In the table there are tens of thousands of clones, approximately 65% of which are singletons. Sequences were obtained from PBMCs. The receptors shown here come from a male donor in good health and CMV-seropositive. CDR3s include the opening cysteine and the closing phenylalanine or tryptophan. Each record gives: CDR3 DNA, CDR3 protein, V gene, J gene, clone size, CDR3 length, D gene. D genes are given only for firm matches. Clone size is given for some rows only: seen once, a few or many times, or a class if the clone is expanded.

DNA: TGTGCCAGCAGCTTAGATAGCGGGAGCACAGATACGCAGTATTTT
CDR3: CASSLDSGSTDTQYF
V: TRBV11-2
J: TRBJ2-3
size: few
length: 15
D: TRBD2

DNA: TGTGCCAGCAGCCGGGAGAACACCGGGGAGCTGTTTTTT
CDR3: CASSRENTGELFF
V: TRBV28
J: TRBJ2-2
size: .
length: 13
D: .

DNA: TGTGCCAGCAGCTCGACAGGTGAAGCTTTCTTT
CDR3: CASSSTGEAFF
V: TRBV7-9
J: TRBJ1-1
size: .
length: 11
D: .

DNA: TGCGCCAGCAGCTTGCGAATTAGCGGGGGTACCTACGAGCAGTACTTC
CDR3: CASSLRISGGTYEQYF
V: TRBV5-1
J: TRBJ2-7
size: few
length: 16
D: TRBD2

DNA: TGTGCCAGCAGCTTAGGAGGCCGTCAGCCCCAGCATTTT
CDR3: CASSLGGRQPQHF
V: TRBV7-6
J: TRBJ1-5
size: .
length: 13
D: .

DNA: TGTGCCAGCAGTGAAGTAGGCAGGGGGTACGAGCAGTACTTC
CDR3: CASSEVGRGYEQYF
V: TRBV6-1
J: TRBJ2-7
size: .
length: 14
D: TRBD1

DNA: TGTGCCAGCAGTTCGGTTAACTATGGCTACACCTTC
CDR3: CASSSVNYGYTF
V: TRBV28
J: TRBJ1-2
size: .
length: 12
D: .

DNA: TGTGCCAGCAGTTACATGGGACAGCCGCCAAACACTGAAGCTTTCTTT
CDR3: CASSYMGQPPNTEAFF
V: TRBV6-5
J: TRBJ1-1
size: .
length: 16
D: TRBD1

DNA: TGTGCCAGCAGCTCGGACAGGACTCTTAGCGACGAGCAGTACTTC
CDR3: CASSSDRTLSDEQYF
V: TRBV5-7
J: TRBJ2-7
size: once
length: 15
D: TRBD1

DNA: TGTGCCAGCAGCCTTAAGGGGTCCTGGGCCAACGTCCTGACTTTC
CDR3: CASSLKGSWANVLTF
V: TRBV13
J: TRBJ2-6
size: .
length: 15
D: .

DNA: TGTGCCAGCAGTTTACGGGGGGGTGGTCACACTGAAGCTTTCTTT
CDR3: CASSLRGGGHTEAFF
V: TRBV27
J: TRBJ1-1
size: .
length: 15
D: .

DNA: TGTGCCAGCAGTCCAGGGCAGGGGACTACCTATGGCTACACCTTC
CDR3: CASSPGQGTTYGYTF
V: TRBV6-4
J: TRBJ1-2
size: .
length: 15
D: .

DNA: TGTGCCAGCTCAGGGGGAGGAAGCAATCAGCCCCAGCATTTT
CDR3: CASSGGGSNQPQHF
V: TRBV18
J: TRBJ1-5
size: few
length: 14
D: .

DNA: TGTGCCAGCAGTTTAGTGGGAGGACAGCCCCAGCATTTT
CDR3: CASSLVGGQPQHF
V: TRBV28
J: TRBJ1-5
size: once
length: 13
D: .

DNA: TGCGCCAGCAGCTTGGGGGCTGCTTCGAACACCGGGGAGCTGTTTTTT
CDR3: CASSLGAASNTGELFF
V: TRBV5-1
J: TRBJ2-2
size: .
length: 16
D: .

DNA: TGCAGCGTTGTACAGGGTTCTAATGAAAAACTGTTTTTT
CDR3: CSVVQGSNEKLFF
V: TRBV29-1
J: TRBJ1-4
size: .
length: 13
D: .

DNA: TGTGCCAGCAGATTGCAGCTAGCGGCTAATGAGCAGTTCTTC
CDR3: CASRLQLAANEQFF
V: TRBV27
J: TRBJ2-1
size: few
length: 14
D: TRBD2

DNA: TGTGCCAGCAGCTCCCCGACTACGCTCGGCTACGAGCAGTACTTC
CDR3: CASSSPTTLGYEQYF
V: TRBV7-2
J: TRBJ2-7
size: few
length: 15
D: .

DNA: TGTGCCAGCAGCTCGACAGGGGGCACCGAGCAGTACTTC
CDR3: CASSSTGGTEQYF
V: TRBV7-9
J: TRBJ2-7
size: .
length: 13
D: TRBD1

DNA: TGTGCCAGTAGTATAGGAGGCTATGAGACCCAGTACTTC
CDR3: CASSIGGYETQYF
V: TRBV19
J: TRBJ2-5
size: .
length: 13
D: .

DNA: TGTGCCAGCAGTTTATCGGGGTATCCACTAGCGGGGGGACCAGAGACCCAGTACTTC
CDR3: CASSLSGYPLAGGPETQYF
V: TRBV27
J: TRBJ2-5
size: few
length: 19
D: TRBD2

DNA: TGTGCCAGCAGCCCGACAGGGGCGGTCGAGCAGTACTTC
CDR3: CASSPTGAVEQYF
V: TRBV11-3
J: TRBJ2-7
size: few
length: 13
D: TRBD1

DNA: TGTGCCAGCAGTTGGGGGACAGCAACTAATGAAAAACTGTTTTTT
CDR3: CASSWGTATNEKLFF
V: TRBV28
J: TRBJ1-4
size: .
length: 15
D: TRBD1

DNA: TGTGCCAGCAGCTTAGTTGATGGCGGGAGGGAGAAAGACGAGCAGTACTTC
CDR3: CASSLVDGGREKDEQYF
V: TRBV7-6
J: TRBJ2-7
size: .
length: 17
D: TRBD2

DNA: TGTGCCAGCAGCTTCCAGACAGGCCCGAACACCGGGGAGCTGTTTTTT
CDR3: CASSFQTGPNTGELFF
V: TRBV7-9
J: TRBJ2-2
size: .
length: 16
D: .

DNA: TGCGCCAGCTTGAGGGACAGCTATTTGGGGAATGAGCAGTTCTTC
CDR3: CASLRDSYLGNEQFF
V: TRBV10-2
J: TRBJ2-1
size: .
length: 15
D: TRBD1

DNA: TGCAGTGCCGCGGGGGGGCTCGAGCAGTTCTTC
CDR3: CSAAGGLEQFF
V: TRBV20-1
J: TRBJ2-1
size: .
length: 11
D: TRBD2

DNA: TGCGCCAGCAGTCGGGACACAGCAACTAATGAAAAACTGTTTTTT
CDR3: CASSRDTATNEKLFF
V: TRBV5-1
J: TRBJ1-4
size: few
length: 15
D: .

DNA: TGTGCCAGCAGTGAACAGGGAAGAAACAATCAGCCCCAGCATTTT
CDR3: CASSEQGRNNQPQHF
V: TRBV6-1
J: TRBJ1-5
size: few
length: 15
D: .

DNA: TGTGCCAGCAGCCCCCGGAGTAACTCCTTCCAAGAGACCCAGTACTTC
CDR3: CASSPRSNSFQETQYF
V: TRBV5-4
J: TRBJ2-5
size: .
length: 16
D: .

DNA: TGTGCCTCGGACAGGGGGCGATACGAGCAGTACTTC
CDR3: CASDRGRYEQYF
V: TRBV30
J: TRBJ2-7
size: .
length: 12
D: TRBD1

DNA: TGCAGCGCGTTTTCCAGTCGGGGGGGCTCCTACAATGAGCAGTTCTTC
CDR3: CSAFSSRGGSYNEQFF
V: TRBV29-1
J: TRBJ2-1
size: .
length: 16
D: TRBD2

DNA: TGTGCCAGCAGCCCCCGCCCCTTCCCCGGGAGCACAGATACGCAGTATTTT
CDR3: CASSPRPFPGSTDTQYF
V: TRBV5-6
J: TRBJ2-3
size: .
length: 17
D: .

DNA: TGTGCCAGCAGCTCCTCGGGACAGGGGAACACTGAAGCTTTCTTT
CDR3: CASSSSGQGNTEAFF
V: TRBV5-4
J: TRBJ1-1
size: once
length: 15
D: TRBD1

DNA: TGTGCCAGCAGCGTAGAGGCAGGGAACACCGGGGAGCTGTTTTTT
CDR3: CASSVEAGNTGELFF
V: TRBV9
J: TRBJ2-2
size: .
length: 15
D: .

DNA: TGTGCCAGCAGTGAAGGAGGGGGCCTGAATGAGCAGTTCTTC
CDR3: CASSEGGGLNEQFF
V: TRBV6-1
J: TRBJ2-1
size: .
length: 14
D: TRBD1

DNA: TGTGCCAGCAGCTTGGCTCCTGATCAGCCCCAGCATTTT
CDR3: CASSLAPDQPQHF
V: TRBV5-8
J: TRBJ1-5
size: .
length: 13
D: .

DNA: TGTGCCAGCAGTTTAGTCGACGAGCAGTACTTC
CDR3: CASSLVDEQYF
V: TRBV28
J: TRBJ2-7
size: once
length: 11
D: .

DNA: TGTGCCTGGATCGGGCAGTATTTT
CDR3: CAWIGQYF
V: TRBV30
J: TRBJ2-3
size: .
length: 8
D: .

DNA: TGCGCCAGCAGCGATCCGGGACAGCTTACAGGTCAATACTTC
CDR3: CASSDPGQLTGQYF
V: TRBV5-1
J: TRBJ2-7
size: few
length: 14
D: TRBD1

DNA: TGTGCCAGCAGCCTCCTCCCGACAGGGAGCTCCTACGAGCAGTACTTC
CDR3: CASSLLPTGSSYEQYF
V: TRBV7-3
J: TRBJ2-7
size: .
length: 16
D: TRBD1

DNA: TGTGCCAGCAGCTTTGGAACAGGGTTGAACACTGAAGCTTTCTTT
CDR3: CASSFGTGLNTEAFF
V: TRBV7-9
J: TRBJ1-1
size: .
length: 15
D: .

DNA: TGTGCCAGCAGTTTTCAGGCGGGTCCGAGGGCGCTCGCTCCCTCTGGGGCCAACGTCCTGACTTTC
CDR3: CASSFQAGPRALAPSGANVLTF
V: TRBV27
J: TRBJ2-6
size: .
length: 22
D: .

DNA: TGTGCCAGCCATCAACAGCGGTCCGGGGCGCAGTATTTT
CDR3: CASHQQRSGAQYF
V: TRBV6-5
J: TRBJ2-3
size: .
length: 13
D: .

DNA: TGCGCCAGCAGCTTGGGGGGCATAAGCAATCAGCCCCAGCATTTT
CDR3: CASSLGGISNQPQHF
V: TRBV5-1
J: TRBJ1-5
size: once
length: 15
D: .

DNA: TGCAGCGTTGACACAGGGAAGGGGGACGGGCCCCAGCATTTT
CDR3: CSVDTGKGDGPQHF
V: TRBV29-1
J: TRBJ1-5
size: .
length: 14
D: .